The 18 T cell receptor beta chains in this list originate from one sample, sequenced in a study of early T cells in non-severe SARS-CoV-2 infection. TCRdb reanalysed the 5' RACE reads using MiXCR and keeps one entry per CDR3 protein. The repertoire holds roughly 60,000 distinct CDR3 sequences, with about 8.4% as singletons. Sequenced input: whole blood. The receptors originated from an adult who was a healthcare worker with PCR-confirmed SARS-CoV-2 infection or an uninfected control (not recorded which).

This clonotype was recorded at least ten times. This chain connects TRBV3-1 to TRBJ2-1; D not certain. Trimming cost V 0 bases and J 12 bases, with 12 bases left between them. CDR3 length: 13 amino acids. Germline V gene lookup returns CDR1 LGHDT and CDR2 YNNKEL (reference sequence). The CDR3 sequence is CASSQDLSRGQFF. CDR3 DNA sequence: TGTGCCAGCAGCCAAGATCTTAGCAGAGGGCAGTTCTTC.

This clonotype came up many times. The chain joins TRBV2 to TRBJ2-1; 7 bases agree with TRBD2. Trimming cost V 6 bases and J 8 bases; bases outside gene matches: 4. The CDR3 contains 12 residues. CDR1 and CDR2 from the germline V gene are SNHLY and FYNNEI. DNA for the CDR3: TGTGCCAGCAGAGCTCTAGCGGATGAGCAGTTCTTC. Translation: CASRALADEQFF. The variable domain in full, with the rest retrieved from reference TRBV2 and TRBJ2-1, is EPEVTQTPSHQVTQMGQEVILRCVPISNHLYFYWYRQILGQKVEFLVSFYNNEISEKSEIFDDQFSVERPDGSNFTLKIRSTKLEDSAMYFCASRALADEQFFGPGTRLTVL.

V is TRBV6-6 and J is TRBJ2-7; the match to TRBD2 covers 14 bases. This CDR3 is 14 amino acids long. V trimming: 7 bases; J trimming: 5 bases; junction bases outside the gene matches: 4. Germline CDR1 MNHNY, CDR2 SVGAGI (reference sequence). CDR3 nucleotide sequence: TGTGCCAGCAAGGGACTAGCGGGAGTGGACGAGCAGTACTTC. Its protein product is CASKGLAGVDEQYF.

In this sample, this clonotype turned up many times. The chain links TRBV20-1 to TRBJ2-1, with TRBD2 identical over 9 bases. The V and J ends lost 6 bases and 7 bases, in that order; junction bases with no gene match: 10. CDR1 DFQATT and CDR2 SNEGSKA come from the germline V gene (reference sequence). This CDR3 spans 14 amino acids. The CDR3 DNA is TGCAGTGCCCCGAGGCTAGCGGGGTTAAATGAGCAGTTCTTC. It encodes CSAPRLAGLNEQFF.

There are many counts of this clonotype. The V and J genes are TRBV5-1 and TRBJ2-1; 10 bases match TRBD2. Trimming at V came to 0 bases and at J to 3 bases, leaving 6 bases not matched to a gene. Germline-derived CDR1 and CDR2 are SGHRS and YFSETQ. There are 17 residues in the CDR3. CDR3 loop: CASSLEASGSYYNEQFF. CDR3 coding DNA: TGCGCCAGCAGCTTGGAAGCTAGCGGGAGTTACTACAATGAGCAGTTCTTC.

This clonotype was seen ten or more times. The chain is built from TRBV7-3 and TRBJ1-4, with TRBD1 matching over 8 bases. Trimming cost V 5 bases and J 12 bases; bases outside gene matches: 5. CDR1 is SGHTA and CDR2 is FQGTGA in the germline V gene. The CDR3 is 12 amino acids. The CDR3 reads CASSPGQGELFF. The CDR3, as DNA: TGTGCCAGCAGCCCCGGACAGGGAGAACTGTTTTTT. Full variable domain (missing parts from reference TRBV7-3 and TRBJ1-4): GAGVSQTPSNKVTEKGKYVELRCDPISGHTALYWYRQSLGQGPEFLIYFQGTGAADDSGLPNDRFFAVRPEGSVSTLKIQRTERGDSAVYLCASSPGQGELFFGSGTQLSVL.

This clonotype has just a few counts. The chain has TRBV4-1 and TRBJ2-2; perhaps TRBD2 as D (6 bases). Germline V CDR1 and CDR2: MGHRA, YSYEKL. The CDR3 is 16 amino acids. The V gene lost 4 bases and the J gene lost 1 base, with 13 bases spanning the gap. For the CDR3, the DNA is TGCGCCAGCAGCCGATTAACTAGCAGGAACACCGGGGAGCTGTTTTTT. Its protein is CASSRLTSRNTGELFF.

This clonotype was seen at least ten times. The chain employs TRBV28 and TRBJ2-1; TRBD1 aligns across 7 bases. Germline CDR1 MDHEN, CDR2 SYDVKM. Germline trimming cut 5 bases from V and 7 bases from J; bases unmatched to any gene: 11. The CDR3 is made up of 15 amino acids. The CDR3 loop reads CASSNQGVWLNEQFF. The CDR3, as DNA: TGTGCCAGCAGTAATCAGGGGGTTTGGCTAAATGAGCAGTTCTTC.

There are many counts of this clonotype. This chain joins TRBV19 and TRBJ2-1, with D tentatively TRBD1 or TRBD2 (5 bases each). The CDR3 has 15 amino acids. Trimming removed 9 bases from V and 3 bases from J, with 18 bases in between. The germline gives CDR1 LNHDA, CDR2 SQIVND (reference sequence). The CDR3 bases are TGTGCCAGCGCCCCGAGGGGTTCCGTCTACAATGAGCAGTTCTTC. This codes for CASAPRGSVYNEQFF.

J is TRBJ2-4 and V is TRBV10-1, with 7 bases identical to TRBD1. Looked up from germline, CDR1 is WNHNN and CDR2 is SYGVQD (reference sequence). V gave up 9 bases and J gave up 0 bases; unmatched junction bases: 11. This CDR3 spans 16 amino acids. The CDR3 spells CARPPPQGLAKNIQYF. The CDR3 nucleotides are TGCGCCAGACCCCCGCCACAGGGGCTAGCCAAAAACATTCAGTACTTC.

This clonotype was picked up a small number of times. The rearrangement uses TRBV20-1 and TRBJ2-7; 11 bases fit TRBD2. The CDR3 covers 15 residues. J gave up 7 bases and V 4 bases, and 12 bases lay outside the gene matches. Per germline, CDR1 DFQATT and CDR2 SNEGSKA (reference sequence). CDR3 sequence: CSATSSSGRSWEQYF. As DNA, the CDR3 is TGCAGTGCTACCTCTTCTAGCGGGAGGTCTTGGGAGCAGTACTTC.

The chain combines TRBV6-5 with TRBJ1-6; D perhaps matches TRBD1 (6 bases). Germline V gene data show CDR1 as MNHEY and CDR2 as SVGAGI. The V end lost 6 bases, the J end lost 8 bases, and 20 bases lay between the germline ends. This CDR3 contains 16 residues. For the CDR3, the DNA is TGTGCCAGCAGGCAACGGCGGGCAGGGGAGGATTCACCCCTCCACTTT. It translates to CASRQRRAGEDSPLHF.

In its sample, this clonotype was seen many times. CDR3 region: CATSRSRTVLNTEAFF. The CDR3 DNA reads as TGTGCCACCAGCAGATCCCGGACAGTCTTGAACACTGAAGCTTTCTTT. The J gene is TRBJ1-1, the V gene TRBV15; tentative D call: TRBD1 (6 bases). CDR3 length: 16 amino acids. V gave up 2 bases and J gave up 0 bases, with 13 bases separating them. Germline lookup yields CDR1 LNHNV and CDR2 YYDKDF (reference sequence).

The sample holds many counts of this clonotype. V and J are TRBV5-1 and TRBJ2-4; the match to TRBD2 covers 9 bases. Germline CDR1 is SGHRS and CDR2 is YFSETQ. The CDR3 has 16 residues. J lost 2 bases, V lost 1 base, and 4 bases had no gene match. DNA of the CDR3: TGCGCCAGCAGCTTGACTAGCGGGTTGTCCAAAAACATTCAGTACTTC. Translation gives CASSLTSGLSKNIQYF.

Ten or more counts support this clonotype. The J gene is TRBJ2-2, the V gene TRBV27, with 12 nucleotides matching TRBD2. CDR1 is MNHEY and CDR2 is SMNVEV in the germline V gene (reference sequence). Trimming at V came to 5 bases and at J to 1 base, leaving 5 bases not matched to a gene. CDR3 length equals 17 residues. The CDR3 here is CASSLLAGGGNTGELFF. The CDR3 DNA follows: TGTGCCAGCAGTCTACTAGCGGGAGGAGGGAACACCGGGGAGCTGTTTTTT.

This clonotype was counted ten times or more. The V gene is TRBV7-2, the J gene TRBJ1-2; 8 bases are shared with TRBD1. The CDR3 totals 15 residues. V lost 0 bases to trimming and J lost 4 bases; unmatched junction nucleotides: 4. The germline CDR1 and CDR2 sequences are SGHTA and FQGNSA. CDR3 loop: CASSLAGTGLYGYTF. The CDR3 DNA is TGTGCCAGCAGCTTAGCCGGGACAGGACTCTATGGCTACACCTTC.

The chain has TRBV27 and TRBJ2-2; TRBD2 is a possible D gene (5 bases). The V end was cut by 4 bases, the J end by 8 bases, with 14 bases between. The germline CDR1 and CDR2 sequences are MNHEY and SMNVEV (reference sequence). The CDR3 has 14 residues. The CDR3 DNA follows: TGTGCCAGCAGTTCCACTGGGAGTACAGGGGAGCTGTTTTTT. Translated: CASSSTGSTGELFF.

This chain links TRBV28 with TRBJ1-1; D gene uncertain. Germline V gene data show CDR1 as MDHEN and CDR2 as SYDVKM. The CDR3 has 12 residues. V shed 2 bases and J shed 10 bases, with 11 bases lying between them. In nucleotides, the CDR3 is TGTGCCAGCAGTTTACCGGGGAGAACAGCTTTCTTT. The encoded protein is CASSLPGRTAFF.